A selection of T cell receptor beta chains follows, all from one sample in a study of blood T cell repertoires in COVID-19. TCRdb's table, derived via immunoSEQ multiplex PCR, lists solely in-frame clones and lacks some. The sample records 150,000 to 200,000 clones, 80% to 90% being singletons. What was sequenced was peripheral blood. The origin of the receptors is a man aged 18 to 29 who had recovered from COVID-19. Each CDR3 is given with its conserved first and last residue. Fields, in order: D gene, V gene, J gene, clone size, CDR3 protein, CDR3 DNA. D genes are given only for firm matches. Rows give clone size only sometimes, using once, few, many, or a class for an expanded clone.

d_gene: TRBD1
v_gene: TRBV10-3
j_gene: TRBJ1-1
abundance: -
CDR3aa: CAISEQGVQAFF
CDR3nt: TGTGCCATCAGTGAGCAGGGGGTACAAGCTTTCTTT

d_gene: TRBD1
v_gene: TRBV7-9
j_gene: TRBJ2-1
abundance: -
CDR3aa: CASVQGGTYNEQFF
CDR3nt: TGTGCCAGCGTACAGGGGGGCACCTACAATGAGCAGTTCTTC

d_gene: TRBD1
v_gene: TRBV10-3
j_gene: TRBJ1-4
abundance: -
CDR3aa: CAIKEQGNEKLFF
CDR3nt: TGTGCCATCAAGGAACAGGGGAACGAAAAACTGTTTTTT

d_gene: -
v_gene: TRBV6-2/TRBV6-3
j_gene: TRBJ1-1
abundance: -
CDR3aa: CASSYFPGPTEAFF
CDR3nt: TGTGCCAGCAGTTACTTCCCAGGGCCCACTGAAGCTTTCTTT

d_gene: -
v_gene: TRBV5-4
j_gene: TRBJ2-5
abundance: -
CDR3aa: CASSLGIDSGETQYF
CDR3nt: TGTGCCAGCAGCTTGGGAATTGACAGTGGGGAGACCCAGTACTTC

d_gene: TRBD2
v_gene: TRBV10-3
j_gene: TRBJ2-2
abundance: -
CDR3aa: CAIRPPGLAGVAGELFF
CDR3nt: TGTGCCATCAGACCGCCGGGACTAGCGGGAGTTGCCGGGGAGCTGTTTTTT

d_gene: -
v_gene: TRBV11-2
j_gene: TRBJ1-3
abundance: -
CDR3aa: CASSLGPSAGNTIYF
CDR3nt: TGTGCCAGCAGCTTGGGGCCCTCGGCCGGAAACACCATATATTTT

d_gene: TRBD2
v_gene: TRBV9
j_gene: TRBJ2-3
abundance: -
CDR3aa: CASSVVGGGLADTQYF
CDR3nt: TGTGCCAGCAGCGTAGTGGGGGGAGGGCTCGCAGATACGCAGTATTTT

d_gene: -
v_gene: TRBV5-1
j_gene: TRBJ2-5
abundance: -
CDR3aa: CASSPQAPAAGTQYF
CDR3nt: TGCGCCAGCTCTCCTCAGGCCCCCGCTGCTGGGACCCAGTACTTC

d_gene: TRBD2
v_gene: TRBV7-6
j_gene: TRBJ2-7
abundance: -
CDR3aa: CASSFTGGLSYEQYF
CDR3nt: TGTGCCAGCAGTTTTACGGGAGGTTTATCCTACGAGCAGTACTTC

d_gene: -
v_gene: TRBV5-4
j_gene: TRBJ2-3
abundance: -
CDR3aa: CASSKEPRAVTTDTQYF
CDR3nt: TGTGCCAGCAGCAAAGAACCCAGAGCGGTCACGACAGATACGCAGTATTTT

d_gene: TRBD2
v_gene: TRBV5-1
j_gene: TRBJ2-2
abundance: -
CDR3aa: CASGTSGKTGELFF
CDR3nt: TGCGCCAGCGGGACTAGCGGGAAGACCGGGGAGCTGTTTTTT

d_gene: TRBD2
v_gene: TRBV14
j_gene: TRBJ2-7
abundance: -
CDR3aa: CASRRAGGPSEQYF
CDR3nt: TGTGCCAGCAGACGAGCGGGAGGGCCCAGCGAGCAGTACTTC

d_gene: -
v_gene: TRBV20-1
j_gene: TRBJ2-1
abundance: -
CDR3aa: CSASSGGDYNEQFF
CDR3nt: TGCAGTGCCAGTAGCGGAGGGGACTACAATGAGCAGTTCTTC

d_gene: -
v_gene: TRBV30
j_gene: TRBJ1-1
abundance: -
CDR3aa: CAWNRMNTEAFF
CDR3nt: TGTGCCTGGAACAGGATGAACACTGAAGCTTTCTTT

d_gene: -
v_gene: TRBV5-8
j_gene: TRBJ1-1
abundance: -
CDR3aa: CASSSQPTLRTEAFF
CDR3nt: TGTGCCAGCAGTTCCCAACCGACTCTGCGTACTGAAGCTTTCTTT

d_gene: TRBD2
v_gene: TRBV9
j_gene: TRBJ2-3
abundance: -
CDR3aa: CASSVERLAGVDTQYF
CDR3nt: TGTGCCAGCAGCGTAGAGCGGCTAGCGGGAGTGGATACGCAGTATTTT

d_gene: TRBD2
v_gene: TRBV11-2
j_gene: TRBJ2-7
abundance: -
CDR3aa: CASSWAKGGGTYEQYF
CDR3nt: TGTGCCAGCAGCTGGGCCAAGGGCGGGGGGACCTACGAGCAGTACTTC

d_gene: TRBD2
v_gene: TRBV6-4
j_gene: TRBJ2-1
abundance: -
CDR3aa: CASSDSGLASGEQFF
CDR3nt: TGTGCCAGCAGTGACTCAGGACTAGCTTCCGGTGAGCAGTTCTTC

d_gene: TRBD1
v_gene: TRBV5-6
j_gene: TRBJ2-2
abundance: few
CDR3aa: CASSLVAQGDTGELFF
CDR3nt: TGTGCCAGCAGCTTGGTAGCACAGGGGGACACCGGGGAGCTGTTTTTT

d_gene: TRBD1
v_gene: TRBV9
j_gene: TRBJ1-2
abundance: -
CDR3aa: CASSADPGGDGYGYTF
CDR3nt: TGTGCCAGCAGCGCAGATCCAGGGGGCGATGGGTATGGCTACACCTTC

d_gene: -
v_gene: TRBV25-1
j_gene: TRBJ1-6
abundance: -
CDR3aa: CASSEHESSYNSPLHF
CDR3nt: TGTGCCAGCAGTGAACACGAGAGCTCCTATAATTCACCCCTCCACTTT

d_gene: TRBD1
v_gene: TRBV5-6
j_gene: TRBJ2-2
abundance: -
CDR3aa: CASSSTGPNTGELFF
CDR3nt: TGTGCCAGCAGCTCGACAGGGCCGAACACCGGGGAGCTGTTTTTT

d_gene: -
v_gene: TRBV6-5
j_gene: TRBJ2-1
abundance: -
CDR3aa: CASRVGSGGYNEQFF
CDR3nt: TGTGCCAGCCGCGTGGGTAGCGGAGGCTACAATGAGCAGTTCTTC